In its sample, the clone carrying this T cell receptor (beta chain) was seen a few times. V was cut by 6 bases and J by 0 bases, with 6 bases left in between. The CDR3 totals 14 residues. The source of the sample is a study of T-cell reconstitution after alpha-beta-depleted transplantation in children. Unique molecular identifiers were used to barcode this TCRbeta library. TCRdb reprocessed the PCR reads via MiXCR and lists one record per CDR3 protein. The top ten hold around a tenth of the sample, which has more than 250,000 distinct CDR3 sequences, more than 9% seen once. This sequence joins TRBV12-3 or TRBV12-4 and TRBJ1-6; the D is unclear. Sequenced material: PBMCs from the stem cell graft donor, taken from the stem cell graft. This clonotype was sampled from a human donor who donated a stem cell graft to a child with SCID. The CDR3 DNA reads TGTGCCAGCAGGTCGAGCTCCTATAATTCACCCCTCCACTTT. This gives the protein CASRSSSYNSPLHF.